The 27 T cell receptor beta chains below were found in one sample sequenced in a study of shared clonotypes between healthy human individuals. Sequencing was performed with immunoSEQ multiplex PCR; in TCRdb, only in-frame clones are kept and a portion is missing. The profile shows about 2.3 million clones, 85% to 95% of them singletons. The sequenced material came from naive CD4+ T cells from PBMCs. The subset here: CD45RA+ positively selected. Receptors were obtained from a man in his late teens or twenties in good health. Some clones in this sample may be carry-over from other donors' samples.

Note on this clone: Other DNA sequences of this sample code for an identical CDR3. CDR3 coding DNA: TGCGCCAGCAGCTTGACAGGGGGCAGGGAGACCCAGTACTTC. Protein sequence: CASSLTGGRETQYF. V is TRBV5-1 and J is TRBJ2-5; 9 nucleotides match TRBD1. The germline V gene has CDR1 SGHRS and CDR2 YFSETQ. V trimming: 1 base; J trimming: 5 bases; junction bases outside the gene matches: 3. The CDR3 has 14 amino acids.

This chain connects TRBV11-1 to TRBJ2-2; TRBD1 matches at 8 bases. After removal of 2 bases from V and 6 bases from J, the junction contained 8 bases not matched to a gene. The V gene's germline CDR1 is SGHAT and CDR2 FQDESV (reference sequence). The CDR3 runs to 16 residues. The CDR3 region has the DNA TGTGCCAGCAGCTTACAGGCAGGGGGCACGGCCGGGGAGCTGTTTTTT. Protein sequence: CASSLQAGGTAGELFF.

The CDR3 sequence: CASSLDRFPEAFF. The CDR3 bases are TGTGCCAGCAGCTTGGACAGGTTTCCTGAAGCTTTCTTT. The chain has TRBV13 and TRBJ1-1; 7 nucleotides agree with TRBD1. This CDR3 is built from 13 residues. CDR1 and CDR2 from the germline V gene are PRHDT and FYEKMQ (reference sequence). After removal of 3 bases from V and 6 bases from J, the junction contained 4 bases not matched to a gene.

The V gene is TRBV2, the J gene TRBJ1-1, with 10 bases matching TRBD1. The CDR3 loop spans 14 amino acids. Germline V gene sequence: CDR1 SNHLY, CDR2 FYNNEI. V trimming: 6 bases; J trimming: 5 bases; junction bases outside the gene matches: 6. Here the CDR3 reads CASRKGQGSTEAFF. CDR3 sequence (DNA): TGTGCCAGCAGGAAGGGACAGGGGTCGACTGAAGCTTTCTTT.

The rearrangement joins TRBV28 to TRBJ2-7, with TRBD2 matching 9 bases. J was trimmed by 4 bases and V by 1 base; bases with no gene match: 2. Germline CDR1 is MDHEN and CDR2 is SYDVKM. This CDR3 is built from 14 residues. This CDR3 is CASSLSLAGYEQYF. CDR3 in DNA: TGTGCCAGCAGTTTATCCCTAGCGGGGTACGAGCAGTACTTC.

This clone was observed a few times. The chain employs TRBV30 and TRBJ2-2; D gene unclear. Germline V CDR1 and CDR2: GTSNPN, SVGIG (reference sequence). This CDR3 spans 15 amino acids. The V end was cut by 3 bases, the J end by 4 bases, with 15 bases between. The CDR3 bases are TGTGCCTGGAGCAAAGGGCGGATCGTCACCGGGGAGCTGTTTTTT. This encodes CAWSKGRIVTGELFF.

The chain recombines TRBV28 with TRBJ2-5; D perhaps matches TRBD1 (6 bases). The CDR3 contains 13 residues. Per the germline V gene, CDR1 is MDHEN and CDR2 is SYDVKM. V lost 7 bases and J lost 2, with 11 bases in between. The CDR3 bases are TGTGCCAGCACGGACAGCTTTCAAGAGACCCAGTACTTC. Translated, it gives CASTDSFQETQYF.

The rearrangement links TRBV14 to TRBJ2-3; no clear D gene. From germline, CDR1 is SGHDN and CDR2 FVKESK. The CDR3 length is 11 residues. Trimming removed 8 bases from V and 4 bases from J, with 7 bases in between. The CDR3 nucleotides are TGTGCCAGCGCTGGAGCAGATACGCAGTATTTT. The encoded protein is CASAGADTQYF.

The V call is TRBV19, the J call TRBJ2-5, with 8 bases aligning to TRBD1. The J segment lost 4 bases and the V segment lost 5 bases, leaving 12 bases of the junction unmatched. The CDR3 runs 16 residues. Germline V gives CDR1 LNHDA, CDR2 SQIVND (reference sequence). In DNA form, the CDR3 reads TGTGCCAGTAGTCCCTGGACAGGGCTGGGTGGAGAGACCCAGTACTTC. It translates to CASSPWTGLGGETQYF.

The J gene is TRBJ1-1, the V gene TRBV5-1; weak D call: TRBD1 (5 bases). This CDR3 region has 13 residues. Germline V lookup: CDR1 SGHRS, CDR2 YFSETQ. Between the trimmed V and J ends, which lost 2 bases and 1 base, there was a span of 6 bases. This CDR3 reads CASSFRANTEAFF. CDR3 bases: TGCGCCAGCAGCTTCAGGGCGAACACTGAAGCTTTCTTT.

Turning to this clone: Germline is not matched at one junction end, which may reflect a read error. J is TRBJ2-2 and V is TRBV11-2; D gene ambiguous. Germline V gives CDR1 SGHAT, CDR2 FQNNGV. This CDR3 comprises 13 residues. CDR3 nucleotides: TGTGCCAGCAGCATAGAAGACACCGGGGAGCTGTTTTTT. Amino acid sequence: CASSIEDTGELFF.

V is TRBV6-6 and J is TRBJ1-1; 9 nucleotides align to TRBD1. The CDR3 consists of 15 residues. V trimming: 4 bases; J trimming: 3 bases; junction bases outside the gene matches: 6. Germline V gene data show CDR1 as MNHNY and CDR2 as SVGAGI (reference sequence). For the CDR3, the DNA is TGTGCCAGCAGTTGGGGGGACAGGGCGGACACTGAAGCTTTCTTT. Translation gives CASSWGDRADTEAFF.

The V call is TRBV15, the J call TRBJ2-7, with a tentative D call TRBD2 (5 bases). The V gene's germline CDR1 is LNHNV and CDR2 YYDKDF (reference sequence). The CDR3 is 12 amino acids. Trimming left V 4 bases short and J 6 bases short, with 10 bases between. CDR3 protein: CATSMTEGEQYF. For the CDR3, the DNA is TGTGCCACCAGCATGACCGAGGGCGAGCAGTACTTC.

A note on this clone: Other DNA sequences of this sample code for an identical CDR3. In DNA form, the CDR3 reads TGCGCCAGCAGTCTAGGACTGAGGAACACTGAAGCTTTCTTT. It is translated as CASSLGLRNTEAFF. The J gene is TRBJ1-1, the V gene TRBV5-1, with D uncertain. This CDR3 region has 14 residues. From germline, CDR1 is SGHRS and CDR2 YFSETQ. Trimming took 5 bases from V and 1 from J, leaving 12 bases between them.

This clone has just a few counts. The chain uses TRBV7-9 and TRBJ2-5, with D perhaps TRBD2 (6 bases). V was trimmed by 4 bases and J by 2 bases, leaving 14 bases between them. The V gene's germline CDR1 is SEHNR and CDR2 FQNEAQ (reference sequence). This CDR3 is 15 amino acids long. This CDR3 reads CASSYGDSPQETQYF. Here the CDR3 DNA reads TGTGCCAGCAGCTACGGGGACTCCCCGCAAGAGACCCAGTACTTC.

V and J are TRBV29-1 and TRBJ1-5; 8 nucleotides align to TRBD1. The germline V gene has CDR1 SQVTM and CDR2 ANQGSEA. V was clipped by 4 bases and J by 8 bases; unmatched bases: 4. This CDR3 is built from 12 residues. In nucleotides, the CDR3 is TGCAGCGTTGGACAGGGGAAAGAGCCCCAGCATTTT. Its protein product is CSVGQGKEPQHF.

V gene TRBV19 combines with J gene TRBJ1-4; D is ambiguous. Per the germline V gene, CDR1 is LNHDA and CDR2 is SQIVND (reference sequence). Trimming shortened V by 2 bases and J by 7 bases, and 5 bases separated the two germline ends. CDR3 length: 12 amino acids. CDR3 sequence (DNA): TGTGCCAGTAGTATAATTGGTGAAAAACTGTTTTTT. It is translated as CASSIIGEKLFF.

This clone came up a few times. The chain carries TRBV2 and TRBJ1-2, with TRBD1 as a possible D gene (5 bases). The CDR3 consists of 13 residues. The V gene's germline CDR1 is SNHLY and CDR2 FYNNEI. V was pared by 1 base and J by 6 bases, with 9 bases between. In nucleotides, the CDR3 is TGTGCCAGCAGTGAAGTCTGGGGGAATGGCTACACCTTC. This gives the protein CASSEVWGNGYTF.

The sample holds a few counts of this clone. The chain recombines TRBV28 with TRBJ1-1, with 7 bases aligning to TRBD1. J lost 1 base, V lost 5 bases, and 7 bases had no gene match. The CDR3 runs 15 residues. CDR1 is MDHEN and CDR2 is SYDVKM in the germline V gene. The CDR3: CASSPQTGRNTEAFF. The CDR3 coding sequence is TGTGCCAGCAGTCCGCAGACAGGGCGGAACACTGAAGCTTTCTTT.

This clone appeared a single time. This chain links TRBV6-1 with TRBJ1-2, with D tentatively TRBD1 (6 bases). V shed 8 bases and J shed 8 bases, with 18 bases lying between them. There are 13 residues in the CDR3. Germline V gene data show CDR1 as MNHNS and CDR2 as SASEGT. As DNA, the CDR3 is TGTGCCAGCCCAAACAACAGGGTCGACGGCTACACCTTC. This encodes CASPNNRVDGYTF.

This clone was counted only a few times. This chain joins TRBV28 and TRBJ1-2, with D possibly matching TRBD1 (5 bases). The CDR3 sequence is 15 residues long. The germline gives CDR1 MDHEN, CDR2 SYDVKM. The ends were cut back, 5 bases at V and 7 bases at J, with 20 bases in the middle. The CDR3 nucleotides are TGTGCCAGCAGTCCAGGGTCCGTGGACGGGCTTGGCTACACCTTC. Protein product: CASSPGSVDGLGYTF.

This rearrangement joins TRBV5-1 to TRBJ1-5; D gene ambiguous. Trimming took 0 bases from V and 1 from J, leaving 14 bases between them. CDR3 length: 17 amino acids. Per the germline V gene, CDR1 is SGHRS and CDR2 is YFSETQ. This CDR3 is CASSLGPALGSNQPQHF. The CDR3 DNA reads TGCGCCAGCAGCTTGGGGCCAGCGCTGGGGAGCAATCAGCCCCAGCATTTT.

Points on this clone: The sample has other DNA sequences that encode this CDR3 too. The chain recombines TRBV5-1 with TRBJ2-2; D is undetermined. V gave up 0 bases and J gave up 0 bases, with 9 bases separating them. The germline V gene encodes CDR1 SGHRS and CDR2 YFSETQ. The CDR3 length is 16 residues. The DNA of the CDR3 is TGCGCCAGCAGCTTGGTGGCCGGCGCGAACACCGGGGAGCTGTTTTTT. Its protein is CASSLVAGANTGELFF.

The chain is built from TRBV19 and TRBJ2-6; D is possibly TRBD1 (5 bases). The CDR3 runs 17 residues. Trimming shortened V by 4 bases and J by 0 bases, and 13 bases separated the two germline ends. Germline assignment: CDR1 LNHDA and CDR2 SQIVND (reference sequence). The CDR3 loop is CASSTGPIGSGANVLTF. CDR3 coding DNA: TGTGCCAGTAGTACAGGGCCTATCGGCTCTGGGGCCAACGTCCTGACTTTC.

This rearrangement joins TRBV30 to TRBJ2-2; the match to TRBD1 covers 10 bases. The CDR3 sequence is 15 residues long. Looked up from germline, CDR1 is GTSNPN and CDR2 is SVGIG (reference sequence). V gave up 4 bases and J gave up 6 bases; unmatched junction bases: 8. CDR3 nucleotides: TGTGCCTGGAAGAGGGGGACAGGGGTATCCGGGGAGCTGTTTTTT. It encodes CAWKRGTGVSGELFF.

CDR3 sequence: CASSLVSGSGSYEQYF. DNA for the CDR3: TGCGCCAGCAGCTTGGTAAGCGGGAGCGGGTCCTACGAGCAGTACTTC. The chain links TRBV5-1 to TRBJ2-5; 8 nucleotides match TRBD2. The J call may be incorrect, as the DNA end agrees better with TRBJ2-7. CDR1 SGHRS and CDR2 YFSETQ come from the germline V gene. The CDR3 is 16 amino acids.

V gene TRBV5-1 combines with J gene TRBJ2-5; TRBD2 matches at 11 bases. The CDR3 is made up of 16 amino acids. Per the germline V gene, CDR1 is SGHRS and CDR2 is YFSETQ. Trimming took 4 bases from V and 4 from J; bases not matched to a gene: 9. The CDR3 region is CASSPPGSGRAETQYF. The DNA for the CDR3 is TGCGCCAGCAGCCCCCCAGGTAGCGGGAGGGCAGAGACCCAGTACTTC.